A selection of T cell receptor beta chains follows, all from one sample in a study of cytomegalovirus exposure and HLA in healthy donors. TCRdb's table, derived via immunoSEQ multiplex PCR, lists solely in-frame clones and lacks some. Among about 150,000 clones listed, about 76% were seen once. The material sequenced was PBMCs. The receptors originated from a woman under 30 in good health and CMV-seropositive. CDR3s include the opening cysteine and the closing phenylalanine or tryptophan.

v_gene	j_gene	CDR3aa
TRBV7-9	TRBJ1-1	CSSSRPGQKAFF
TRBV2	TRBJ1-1	CASKVSSTEAFF
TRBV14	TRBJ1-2	CASSQVAGNGYTF
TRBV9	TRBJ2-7	CASSVAGTDSYEQYF
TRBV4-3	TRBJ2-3	CASSQRASGGLTDTQYF
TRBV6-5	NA	CASSYFGQAYEQYF
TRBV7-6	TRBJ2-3	CASSGGGGRTDTQYF
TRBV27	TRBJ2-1	CASSRQEYNEQFF
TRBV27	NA	CASIAPSGDSYEQYF
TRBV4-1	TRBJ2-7	CASSQGTSYEQYF
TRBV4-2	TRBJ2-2	CASSQFDRGTGELFF
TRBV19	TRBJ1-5	CASSIHRQGDQPQHF
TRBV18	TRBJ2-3	CASSRTSGGQYF
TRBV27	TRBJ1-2	CASSPRQSFYGYTF
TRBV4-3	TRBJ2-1	CASSQDRSSYNEQFF
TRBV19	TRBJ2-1	CASIGQALNNEQFF
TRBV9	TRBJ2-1	CASSADAGGSYEQFF
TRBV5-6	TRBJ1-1	CASSFGRGMGTEAFF
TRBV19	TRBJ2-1	CASSRSDRVDYNEQFF
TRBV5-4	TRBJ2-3	CASSSGELEDDTQYF
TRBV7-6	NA	CASSLASGGTYEQYF
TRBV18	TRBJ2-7	CASSPWDRGFSEQYF
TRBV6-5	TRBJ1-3	CASSYSTASGNTIYF
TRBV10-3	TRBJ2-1	CATASGGRGPYNEQFF
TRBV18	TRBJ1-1	CASSRQAGVNTEAFF
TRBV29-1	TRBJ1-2	CSVEQGREYNYGYTF
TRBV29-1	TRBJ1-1	CSVANRHSMNTEAFF
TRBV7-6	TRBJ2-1	CASSSPRLGLNEQFF
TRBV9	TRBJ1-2	CASSGGFARDYGYTF
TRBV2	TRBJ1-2	CASSASGGSGYGYTF
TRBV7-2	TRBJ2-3	CASSPLESTDTQYF
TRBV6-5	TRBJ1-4	CASSLTGGLQGLFF
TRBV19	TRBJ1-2	CASTQEPQVRNGYTF
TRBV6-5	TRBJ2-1	CASGTQLQQFF
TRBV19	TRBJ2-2	CATGRVVDTGELFF
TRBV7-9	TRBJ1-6	CASSLEVGSNRTLHF
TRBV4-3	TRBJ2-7	CASSQGVGTLPYEQYF
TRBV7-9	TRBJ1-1	CASSFGLNTEAFF
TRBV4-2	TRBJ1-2	CASSLPGQDSYGYTF
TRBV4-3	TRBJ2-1	CASSQGGTGWNEQFF
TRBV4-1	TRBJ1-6	CASSHAGQGGHSPLHF
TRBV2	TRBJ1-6	CASSDSSPLHF
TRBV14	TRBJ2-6	CASSGWTGSASGANVLTF
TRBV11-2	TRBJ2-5	CASSLDLAGGLETQYF
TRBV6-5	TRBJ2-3	CASSYISSTDTQYF
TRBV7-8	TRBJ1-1	CASSSRLNTEAFF
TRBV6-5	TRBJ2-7	CASSSLRGGKRYEQYF
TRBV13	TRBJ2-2	CASVGAASGPGELFF
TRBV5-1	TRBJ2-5	CASSLNTGTQETQYF
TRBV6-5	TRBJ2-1	CASRETGSEQFF
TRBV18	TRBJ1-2	CASSNREGDAF